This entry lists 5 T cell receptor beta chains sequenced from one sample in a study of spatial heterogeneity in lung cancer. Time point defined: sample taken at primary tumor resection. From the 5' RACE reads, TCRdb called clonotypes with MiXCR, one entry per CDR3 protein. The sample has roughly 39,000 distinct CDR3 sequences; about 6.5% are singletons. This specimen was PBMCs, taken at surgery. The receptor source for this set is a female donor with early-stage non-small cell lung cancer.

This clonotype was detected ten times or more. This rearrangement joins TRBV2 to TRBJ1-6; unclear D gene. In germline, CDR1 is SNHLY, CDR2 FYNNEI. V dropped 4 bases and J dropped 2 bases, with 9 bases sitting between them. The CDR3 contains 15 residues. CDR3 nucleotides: TGTGCCAGCAGTGTTCGGGATACCTATAATTCACCCCTCCACTTT. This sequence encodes CASSVRDTYNSPLHF.

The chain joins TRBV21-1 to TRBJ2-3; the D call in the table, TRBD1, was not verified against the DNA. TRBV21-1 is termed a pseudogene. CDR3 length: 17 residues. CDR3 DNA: TGTGCCAGCAGCAAAGAGAGGGACAGGGAAGGCACAGATACGCAGTATTTT. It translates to CASSKERDREGTDTQYF.

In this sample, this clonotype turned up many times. CDR3 DNA: TGCAGTGCTAGTAGGGCGGGCGGCTACACCTTC. This encodes CSASRAGGYTF. The chain carries TRBV20-1 and TRBJ1-2; D is uncertain. CDR3 size: 11 residues. Looked up from germline, CDR1 is DFQATT and CDR2 is SNEGSKA (reference sequence). With 3 bases removed from V and 8 bases from J, the gap between germline ends came to 10 bases.

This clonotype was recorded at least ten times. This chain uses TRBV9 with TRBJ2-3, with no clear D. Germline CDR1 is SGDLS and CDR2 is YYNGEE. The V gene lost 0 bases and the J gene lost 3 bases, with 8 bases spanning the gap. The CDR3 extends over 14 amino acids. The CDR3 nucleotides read TGTGCCAGCAGCGTAGAAGTAGTAACAGATACGCAGTATTTT. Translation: CASSVEVVTDTQYF.

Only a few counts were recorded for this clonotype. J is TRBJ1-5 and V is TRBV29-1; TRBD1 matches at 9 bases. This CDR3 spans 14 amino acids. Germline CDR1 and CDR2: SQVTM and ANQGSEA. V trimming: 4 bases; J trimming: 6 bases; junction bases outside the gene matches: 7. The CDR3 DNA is TGCAGCGTTGGGGGAACAGGGGGCGGTCAGCCCCAGCATTTT. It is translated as CSVGGTGGGQPQHF.